Listed below are T cell receptor beta chains from one sample, sequenced in a study of cytomegalovirus exposure and HLA in healthy donors. Produced via immunoSEQ multiplex PCR; TCRdb's table is partial and in-frame only. The repertoire holds 200,000 or so clones, with roughly 84% as singletons. Sequences were obtained from PBMCs. The receptors here all came from a young woman in good health and CMV-seropositive. The conserved cysteine and the conserved F or W are not part of the CDR3 here. A D gene is named only where the DNA matches it firmly.

>TRBJ2-5|TRBV28|TRBD1
ASSPRDSQETQY
>TRBJ2-7|TRBV28|TRBD2
ASSFPGTSGIFCYEQY
>TRBJ1-1|TRBV4-1|TRBD1
ASSQRDRVTEAF
>TRBJ1-5|TRBV28|-
ASSLWGRGTNQPQH
>TRBJ2-7|TRBV19|TRBD2
ASSSGRAYEQY
>TRBJ2-7|TRBV19|TRBD1
ASSAGTGIYEQY
>TRBJ1-2|TRBV29-1|-
SVLQNTLNYGYT
>TRBJ1-1|TRBV6-1|-
ASRAENTEAF
>TRBJ1-2|TRBV9|-
ASSALYTGLHGYT
>TRBJ2-3|TRBV13|-
ASSLDGADTQY
>TRBJ1-1|TRBV4-1|-
ASSQDQGGGKAF
>TRBJ2-7|TRBV5-1|-
ASSLASTPYEQY
>TRBJ2-7|TRBV4-2|-
ASSQDLGIYEQY
>TRBJ1-2|TRBV2|-
ASSDRLNDGYT
>TRBJ2-7|TRBV9|-
ASSVDPSYEQY
>TRBJ1-1|TRBV14|TRBD1
ASSLTGLRTEAF
>TRBJ1-5|TRBV28|-
ASSFLPNQPQH
>TRBJ2-3|TRBV6-6|TRBD2
ASSYFAGGPDTQY
>TRBJ1-5|TRBV7-8|TRBD1
ASSSKKIGQGIQPQH
>TRBJ1-1|TRBV29-1|-
SVLTGSNTEAF
>TRBJ1-1|TRBV30|TRBD1
AWRPGQGRTEAF
>TRBJ1-2|TRBV6-5|-
ASSQTWNLGYT
>TRBJ1-3|TRBV25-1|-
ASSEFGYGGNTIY
>TRBJ1-5|TRBV4-1|-
ASSQENPWQGNQPQH
>TRBJ1-2|TRBV5-8|TRBD1
ASSIILGQGDYGYT
>TRBJ2-7|TRBV5-1|TRBD1
ASSPIRQGSYEQY
>TRBJ1-2|TRBV18|-
ASSLLPGQSYGYT
>TRBJ2-2|TRBV7-7|-
ASSPPRGEAFNTGELF
>TRBJ2-7|TRBV6-1|-
ASSEAGHFYEQY
>TRBJ2-3|TRBV29-1|TRBD2
SVDPSGRTDTQY
>TRBJ2-2|TRBV6-4|-
ASREDSHTGELF
>TRBJ2-7|TRBV10-2|-
ASRPAGDGTYEQY
>TRBJ2-6|TRBV5-6|-
ASSLGAVHSGANVLT
>TRBJ2-7|TRBV6-1|-
ASSDSGDRADEQY
>TRBJ1-4|TRBV6-5|TRBD1
ASRDRAKLF
>TRBJ2-3|TRBV29-1|-
SVEGWDSDTQY
>TRBJ1-2|TRBV4-1|-
ASSQDRGYYGYT
>TRBJ2-7|TRBV19|TRBD1
ASSTRDRSDEQY
>TRBJ2-7|TRBV27|TRBD2
ASSSPRTSGDYEQY
>TRBJ1-1|TRBV6-5|TRBD1
ASRLRQGYTEAF
>TRBJ2-7|TRBV21-1|-
ASSKRGQWHPLSYEQY